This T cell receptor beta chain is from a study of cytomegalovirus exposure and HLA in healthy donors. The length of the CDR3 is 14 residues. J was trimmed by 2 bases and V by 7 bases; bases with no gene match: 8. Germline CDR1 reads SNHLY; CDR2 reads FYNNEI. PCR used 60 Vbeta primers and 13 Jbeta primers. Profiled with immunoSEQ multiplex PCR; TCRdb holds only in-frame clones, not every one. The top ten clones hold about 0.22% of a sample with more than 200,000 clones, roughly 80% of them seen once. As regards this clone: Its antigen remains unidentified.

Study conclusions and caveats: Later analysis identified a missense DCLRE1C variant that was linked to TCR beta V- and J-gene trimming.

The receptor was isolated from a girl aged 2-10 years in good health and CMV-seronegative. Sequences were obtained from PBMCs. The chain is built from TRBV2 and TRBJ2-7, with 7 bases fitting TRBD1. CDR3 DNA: TGTGCCAGCAAGGAGACAGGGTTTGCCTACGAGCAGTACTTC. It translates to CASKETGFAYEQYF.